Listed below are T cell receptor beta chains from one sample, sequenced in a study of cytomegalovirus exposure and HLA in healthy donors. Profiled with immunoSEQ multiplex PCR; TCRdb holds only in-frame clones, not every one. The sample has about 160,000 clones, around 85% seen once. The sequencing sample was made of PBMCs. All receptors come from a man aged 40-49 years in good health and CMV-seronegative. Each CDR3 is given with its conserved first and last residue. Fields, in order: clone size, V gene, J gene, D gene, CDR3 protein, CDR3 DNA. D genes are given only for firm matches. A row's size may be missing; if present it is once, few, many or a size class.

NA	TRBV29-1	TRBJ2-7	NA	CSVRRQGRSYEQYF	TGCAGCGTTCGAAGGCAGGGTCGCTCCTACGAGCAGTACTTC
NA	TRBV27	TRBJ2-1	NA	CASSPTPSRGYNEQFF	TGTGCCAGCAGTCCGACCCCCTCGAGGGGGTACAATGAGCAGTTCTTC
NA	TRBV6-1	TRBJ2-1	TRBD2	CASSEATSAAYNEQFF	TGTGCCAGCAGTGAAGCGACTAGCGCGGCCTACAATGAGCAGTTCTTC
NA	TRBV9	TRBJ2-7	NA	CASSASALAYEQYF	TGTGCCAGCAGCGCTTCAGCACTAGCCTACGAGCAGTACTTC
NA	TRBV11-2	TRBJ2-7	NA	CASSFTDEQYF	TGTGCCAGCAGCTTTACAGACGAGCAGTACTTC
NA	TRBV4-2	TRBJ1-2	NA	CASSQGTGYGYTF	TGTGCCAGCAGCCAAGGAACAGGGTATGGCTACACCTTC
NA	TRBV7-9	TRBJ1-1	TRBD1	CASSLADVRTGNFLAFF	TGTGCCAGCAGCTTAGCGGATGTGAGGACAGGGAATTTTCTGGCTTTCTTT
NA	TRBV6-1	TRBJ2-5	TRBD2	CASSAPGLEKETQYF	TGTGCCAGCAGTGCCCCGGGACTAGAAAAAGAGACCCAGTACTTC
NA	TRBV10-3	TRBJ1-5	TRBD1	CATQGGDGKDQPQHF	TGTGCCACCCAAGGGGGCGACGGGAAAGATCAGCCCCAGCATTTT
NA	TRBV28	TRBJ2-7	NA	CASRAGYYEQYF	TGTGCCAGCAGGGCAGGATACTACGAGCAGTACTTC
once	TRBV18	TRBJ1-4	TRBD1	CASSVGTDEKLFF	TGTGCCAGCTCAGTAGGGACAGATGAAAAACTGTTTTTT
NA	TRBV6-5	TRBJ2-5	NA	CASNKAATETQYF	TGTGCCAGCAACAAAGCGGCGACGGAGACCCAGTACTTC
NA	TRBV7-6	TRBJ2-7	NA	CASSPGGLPTYEQYF	TGTGCCAGCAGCCCCGGGGGTCTCCCCACCTACGAGCAGTACTTC
NA	TRBV5-1	TRBJ1-4	NA	CASSPTGSATNEKLFF	TGCGCCAGCAGCCCCACAGGGTCTGCAACTAATGAAAAACTGTTTTTT
NA	TRBV28	TRBJ1-1	TRBD1	CASGTGGTEAFF	TGTGCCAGCGGCACAGGGGGCACTGAAGCTTTCTTT
NA	TRBV21-1	TRBJ2-5	NA	CASSKLGGGETQYF	TGTGCCAGCAGCAAACTAGGGGGAGGGGAGACCCAGTACTTC
NA	TRBV2	TRBJ2-3	NA	CASSGRTGDTQYF	TGTGCCAGCAGCGGTCGTACAGGGGATACGCAGTATTTT
NA	TRBV2	TRBJ2-5	TRBD2	CASRDSGGLREQYF	TGTGCCAGCAGGGATAGCGGGGGTCTGAGGGAGCAGTACTTC
NA	TRBV28	TRBJ1-3	TRBD1	CASSASGQGQTTIYF	TGTGCCAGCAGTGCATCGGGACAGGGGCAAACCACCATATATTTT
NA	TRBV4-3	TRBJ2-1	TRBD2	CASSPDTSGGYNEQFF	TGCGCCAGCAGCCCAGATACTAGCGGGGGCTACAATGAGCAGTTCTTC
NA	TRBV7-3	TRBJ2-2	NA	CASSSLTSTGELFF	TGTGCCAGCAGCTCGTTGACTAGCACCGGGGAGCTGTTTTTT
NA	TRBV9	TRBJ2-3	NA	CASSESDRRSTDTQYF	TGTGCCAGCAGCGAATCAGACAGGAGGTCCACAGATACGCAGTATTTT
NA	TRBV15	TRBJ1-2	TRBD1	CATSRVYGQGHYGYTF	TGTGCCACCAGCAGAGTTTACGGACAGGGCCACTATGGCTACACCTTC
NA	TRBV5-6	TRBJ1-2	TRBD1	CAHLGTGPCGYTF	TGTGCCCACCTCGGGACAGGGCCCTGTGGCTACACCTTC
NA	TRBV5-1	TRBJ1-4	TRBD1	CASSLGDSATNEKLFF	TGCGCCAGCAGCTTGGGGGACAGTGCAACTAATGAAAAACTGTTTTTT
NA	TRBV7-8	TRBJ2-5	TRBD1	CASSQDSADRETQYF	TGTGCCAGCAGCCAAGACTCGGCGGACAGGGAGACCCAGTACTTC
once	TRBV5-6	TRBJ2-7	NA	CASSFGSYEQYF	TGTGCCAGCAGCTTCGGGTCCTACGAGCAGTACTTC
NA	TRBV10-3	TRBJ2-2	TRBD1	CAITTGTGAPGELFF	TGTGCCATCACCACTGGGACAGGGGCCCCCGGGGAGCTGTTTTTT
NA	TRBV6-5	TRBJ2-3	NA	CASSYSGREDTQYF	TGTGCCAGCAGTTACTCGGGGAGAGAAGATACGCAGTATTTT
NA	TRBV25-1	TRBJ2-2	NA	CATQRQAGELFF	TGTGCCACACAACGACAGGCCGGGGAGCTGTTTTTT
NA	TRBV2	TRBJ1-6	NA	CASNLRRDSPLHF	TGTGCCAGCAATCTGAGGCGAGATTCACCCCTCCACTTT
NA	TRBV19	TRBJ2-7	NA	CASTPDRLFYEQYF	TGTGCCAGTACCCCGGACAGACTGTTCTACGAGCAGTACTTC
NA	TRBV10-2	TRBJ2-1	NA	CASSAAESSYNEQFF	TGCGCCAGCAGTGCCGCAGAAAGCTCCTACAATGAGCAGTTCTTC
NA	TRBV11-1	TRBJ2-2	TRBD2	CASSRGGENTGELFF	TGTGCCAGCAGCCGCGGGGGGGAGAACACCGGGGAGCTGTTTTTT
NA	TRBV19	TRBJ1-1	NA	CASSGPGQHLSDTEAFF	TGTGCCAGTAGTGGCCCAGGGCAGCATTTATCGGACACTGAAGCTTTCTTT
once	TRBV27	TRBJ2-3	TRBD1	CASSFYRGLGTDTQYF	TGTGCCAGCAGTTTTTACAGGGGGCTAGGCACAGATACGCAGTATTTT
NA	TRBV6-4	TRBJ2-1	NA	CASSDTRGGNEQFF	TGTGCCAGCAGTGATACAAGGGGGGGCAATGAGCAGTTCTTC
NA	TRBV7-9	TRBJ2-6	NA	CASSHQGDGANVLTF	TGTGCCAGCAGCCACCAGGGTGATGGGGCCAACGTCCTGACTTTC
few	TRBV20-1	TRBJ1-2	NA	CSAWAGYTF	TGCAGTGCTTGGGCGGGCTACACCTTC
NA	TRBV5-5	TRBJ2-3	NA	CASSSYSGLDTQYF	TGTGCCAGCAGCTCTTACAGCGGGTTAGATACGCAGTATTTT
NA	TRBV5-4	TRBJ1-5	NA	CASSLDRQPYQPQHF	TGTGCCAGCAGCCTAGATAGACAGCCCTATCAGCCCCAGCATTTT
NA	TRBV18	TRBJ1-4	NA	CASSYRVEDEKLFF	TGTGCCAGCTCATACAGGGTGGAGGATGAAAAACTGTTTTTT
few	TRBV6-5	TRBJ1-2	NA	CASSYNRDTDFYGYTF	TGTGCCAGCAGTTACAACCGGGACACGGACTTCTATGGCTACACCTTC
NA	TRBV9	TRBJ2-7	TRBD2	CASNPGGEPYEQYF	TGTGCCAGCAACCCCGGGGGGGAACCCTACGAGCAGTACTTC
NA	TRBV5-1	TRBJ1-4	TRBD1	CASSADRVVNEKLFF	TGCGCCAGCAGCGCGGACAGGGTCGTTAATGAAAAACTGTTTTTT
NA	TRBV6-5	TRBJ2-1	TRBD2	CASNPIAGGYDEQFF	TGTGCCAGCAACCCAATCGCGGGGGGGTACGATGAGCAGTTCTTC
NA	TRBV7-8	TRBJ2-5	NA	CASSLGALRGETQYF	TGTGCCAGCAGCTTAGGGGCCCTTCGTGGGGAGACCCAGTACTTC
few	TRBV28	TRBJ2-7	NA	CASSEHTYEQYF	TGTGCCAGCAGTGAACACACCTACGAGCAGTACTTC
NA	TRBV28	TRBJ2-1	NA	CASSLAGRLGDEQFF	TGTGCCAGCAGTTTAGCAGGGCGCCTCGGCGATGAGCAGTTCTTC